A single sample is the source of the 10 T cell receptor beta chains below, sequenced in a study of T cell responses to AZD1222 COVID-19 vaccine. Data came from immunoSEQ multiplex PCR; TCRdb stores just in-frame clones and leaves some out. The sample has approximately 210,000 clones, approximately 94% seen once. The sample here was peripheral blood, taken 28 days after the second dose of the MenACWY control vaccine. These receptors originate from an adult who received the MenACWY meningococcal vaccine as a control.

This clone turned up a few times. The rearrangement uses TRBV7-8 and TRBJ2-2; 9 bases agree with TRBD2. This CDR3 spans 20 amino acids. V shed 6 bases and J 1 base; nucleotides not matched to a gene: 18. The germline V gene has CDR1 SGHVS and CDR2 FQNEAQ. The DNA of the CDR3 is TGTGCCAGCAGAACTCTAGCGGGATGGGGGCCCCCAGGGAACACCGGGGAGCTGTTTTTT. As protein: CASRTLAGWGPPGNTGELFF.

The chain uses TRBV28 and TRBJ1-2; D gene uncertain. The CDR3 is made up of 12 amino acids. V shed 5 bases and J shed 4 bases, with 8 bases lying between them. Germline V gene sequence: CDR1 MDHEN, CDR2 SYDVKM. Here the CDR3 DNA reads TGTGCCAGCAGTGTATCAGGCTATGGCTACACCTTC. Amino acids: CASSVSGYGYTF.

This chain links TRBV4-1 with TRBJ1-4, with 7 bases that match TRBD1. The CDR3 has 15 residues. Germline trimming cut 4 bases from V and 0 bases from J; bases unmatched to any gene: 2. CDR1 and CDR2 from the germline V gene are MGHRA and YSYEKL. The CDR3 DNA is TGCGCCAGCAGCCCAGGGGGGGCAACTAATGAAAAACTGTTTTTT. Its protein product is CASSPGGATNEKLFF.

The gene calls are TRBV25-1 and TRBJ2-1; the match to TRBD2 covers 10 bases. CDR3 length: 16 amino acids. Looked up from germline, CDR1 is MGHDK and CDR2 is SYGVNS. Trimming at V came to 3 bases and at J to 2 bases, leaving 4 bases not matched to a gene. The CDR3 DNA follows: TGTGCCAGCAGTGATAGCGGGAGGACCGCCTACAATGAGCAGTTCTTC. As protein: CASSDSGRTAYNEQFF.

The rearrangement links TRBV4-1 to TRBJ1-5; weak D call: TRBD1 (6 bases). Trimming stripped 1 base from V and 1 base from J, with 8 bases between. The CDR3 length is 15 residues. The germline V gene has CDR1 MGHRA and CDR2 YSYEKL. The CDR3 is CASSQAQGSNQPQHF. In nucleotides, the CDR3 is TGCGCCAGCAGCCAAGCTCAGGGGAGCAATCAGCCCCAGCATTTT.

The chain joins TRBV6-2 or TRBV6-3 to TRBJ1-2; D not certain. Trimming cost V 2 bases and J 4 bases, with 8 bases left between them. This CDR3 contains 13 residues. Germline-derived CDR1 and CDR2 are MNHEY and SVGEGT. CDR3 DNA: TGTGCCAGCAGTTACGCCGCAGCCTATGGCTACACCTTC. The encoded protein is CASSYAAAYGYTF.

The J gene is TRBJ1-1, the V gene TRBV5-1; D remains unclear. The CDR3 is 15 residues long. Between the trimmed V and J ends, which lost 4 bases and 0 bases, there was a span of 13 bases. CDR1 and CDR2 from the germline V gene are SGHRS and YFSETQ. The chain's CDR3 is CASSPRMDVNTEAFF. The DNA for the CDR3 is TGCGCCAGCAGCCCACGGATGGATGTGAACACTGAAGCTTTCTTT.

This rearrangement joins TRBV30 to TRBJ2-7; D may be TRBD1 or TRBD2 (5 bases each). V was trimmed by 2 bases and J by 4 bases, leaving 15 bases between them. Germline V CDR1 and CDR2: GTSNPN, SVGIG (reference sequence). CDR3 length equals 14 residues. CDR3 sequence (DNA): TGTGCCTGGAGTCCACCGGACGGGGCGTACGAGCAGTACTTC. Amino acid sequence: CAWSPPDGAYEQYF. The full variable domain, rest sourced from reference TRBV30 and TRBJ2-7, is SQTIHQWPATLVQPVGSPLSLECTVEGTSNPNLYWYRQAAGRGLQLLFYSVGIGQISSEVPQNLSASRPQDRQFILSSKKLLLSDSGFYLCAWSPPDGAYEQYFGPGTRLTVT.

The J gene is TRBJ2-7, the V gene TRBV11-2; tentative D call: TRBD1 (9 bases). V shed 5 bases and J shed 5 bases, with 19 bases lying between them. The CDR3 sequence is 15 residues long. Per the germline V gene, CDR1 is SGHAT and CDR2 is FQNNGV. The CDR3 sequence is CASSRGGQGSNEQYF. Here the CDR3 DNA reads TGTGCCAGCAGCCGGGGGGGACAGGGAAGCAACGAGCAGTACTTC.

This chain joins TRBV10-3 and TRBJ2-7; TRBD2 aligns across 7 bases. This CDR3 has 15 residues. J was trimmed by 3 bases and V by 0 bases; bases with no gene match: 5. CDR1 ENHRY and CDR2 SYGVKD come from the germline V gene. The CDR3 reads CAISESRTRLYEQYF. The CDR3 nucleotides read TGTGCCATCAGTGAGTCGAGGACTAGGCTCTACGAGCAGTACTTC.